Shown below are 18 T cell receptor beta chains from a single sample sequenced in a study of CD8+ T cells in alopecia areata. The treatment denotes: oral pan-JAK inhibitor, 5-10 mg twice daily. The sequencing template was cDNA reverse transcribed from extracted RNA. The method was immunoSEQ multiplex PCR; TCRdb's version includes in-frame clones alone and lacks a portion of them. The table has tens of thousands of clones, under 60% seen once; the top ten hold roughly 22%. The specimen was CD8+ T cells sorted from blood, collected at approximately week 36, from a patient treated with tofacitinib. Receptors were obtained from a human donor with alopecia areata.

V usage is TRBV25-1 and J usage is TRBJ2-6, with D perhaps matching TRBD1 (6 bases). Trimming pared 6 bases from V and 2 bases from J, leaving 20 bases between. This CDR3 region has 18 residues. Germline lookup yields CDR1 MGHDK and CDR2 SYGVNS. The CDR3 DNA is TGTGCCAGCAGCATCCTGGGACATGGTTCTACTGGGGCCAACGTCCTGACTTTC. The encoded protein is CASSILGHGSTGANVLTF.

The sample holds a few counts of this clone. The chain recombines TRBV4-1 with TRBJ2-5; D is possibly TRBD2 (5 bases). This CDR3 is 15 amino acids long. Trimming removed 1 base at V and 2 bases at J, with 11 bases between. CDR1 is MGHRA, CDR2 YSYEKL, per germline. In DNA, the CDR3 is TGCGCCAGCAGCCAAGTTCGACGCGGGCAAGAGACCCAGTACTTC. It translates to CASSQVRRGQETQYF.

V gene TRBV6-5 combines with J gene TRBJ2-2; D is uncertain. Germline assignment: CDR1 MNHEY and CDR2 SVGAGI. This CDR3 has 12 residues. V was trimmed by 9 bases and J by 7 bases, leaving 12 bases between them. For the CDR3, the DNA is TGTGCCAGTAATAGCCGTAACGGGGAGCTGTTTTTT. As protein: CASNSRNGELFF.

V is TRBV27 and J is TRBJ2-2; TRBD2 is a possible D gene (6 bases). V lost 5 bases to trimming and J lost 7 bases, with 11 bases between them. CDR3 length: 13 amino acids. Germline V gene lookup returns CDR1 MNHEY and CDR2 SMNVEV (reference sequence). The CDR3 is CASSASVHGELFF. CDR3 sequence (DNA): TGTGCCAGCAGTGCTAGCGTTCACGGGGAGCTGTTTTTT.

The rearrangement links TRBV29-1 to TRBJ2-3; a possible D gene is TRBD1 (5 bases). The germline V gene encodes CDR1 SQVTM and CDR2 ANQGSEA. The V end lost 6 bases, the J end lost 6 bases, and 19 bases lay between the germline ends. CDR3 size: 14 residues. The CDR3 spells CSVALGQGLDTQYF. CDR3 coding DNA: TGCAGCGTCGCCCTGGGGCAGGGTTTGGATACGCAGTATTTT.

This clone was counted between two and nine times. CDR3 nucleotides: TGTGCCAGCAGCTTAGTGGACTCCAGGGTTCCGAACACCGGGGAGCTGTTTTTT. This translates into CASSLVDSRVPNTGELFF. The J gene is TRBJ2-2, the V gene TRBV7-6; tentatively, D is TRBD1 or TRBD2 (5 bases each). Germline CDR1 and CDR2: SGHVS and FNYEAQ. The CDR3 covers 18 residues. Trimming removed 1 base at V and 0 bases at J, with 15 bases between.

This chain uses TRBV29-1 with TRBJ1-3; 7 bases match TRBD1. The CDR3 consists of 13 residues. Trimming at V came to 6 bases and at J to 1 base, leaving 3 bases not matched to a gene. Germline V gene data show CDR1 as SQVTM and CDR2 as ANQGSEA. The DNA of the CDR3 is TGCAGCGTCGCACAGGGGTCTGGAAACACCATATATTTT. Its protein product is CSVAQGSGNTIYF.

This clone was seen more than once but under ten times. The V and J genes are TRBV30 and TRBJ1-1; D is uncertain. Between the trimmed V and J ends, which lost 2 bases and 1 base, there was a span of 8 bases. CDR1 and CDR2 from the germline V gene are GTSNPN and SVGIG (reference sequence). The CDR3 is made up of 13 amino acids. The chain's CDR3 is CAWSLARNTEAFF. In nucleotides, the CDR3 is TGTGCCTGGAGTCTAGCGAGGAACACTGAAGCTTTCTTT.

The chain joins TRBV6-5 to TRBJ1-1; no clear D. Germline CDR1 MNHEY, CDR2 SVGAGI. Trimming shortened V by 3 bases and J by 4 bases, and 3 bases separated the two germline ends. CDR3 length equals 11 residues. The CDR3 here is CASSYATEAFF. The CDR3 nucleotides read TGTGCCAGCAGTTATGCCACTGAAGCTTTCTTT.

With regard to this clone: At the DNA level, this CDR3 is encoded by other sequences in the same sample as well. The rearrangement links TRBV30 to TRBJ2-1; 9 nucleotides line up with TRBD2. The CDR3 extends over 15 amino acids. The germline V gene has CDR1 GTSNPN and CDR2 SVGIG (reference sequence). V lost 1 base and J lost 9; bases outside the gene matches: 10. CDR3 amino acids: CAWSGRGGAAGEQFF. CDR3 nucleotides: TGTGCCTGGAGTGGTCGCGGGGGGGCGGCGGGTGAGCAGTTCTTC.

A few counts support this clone. V and J are TRBV7-9 and TRBJ2-7, with TRBD1 matching 9 bases. The germline gives CDR1 SEHNR, CDR2 FQNEAQ (reference sequence). V lost 2 bases, J lost 0 bases, and 2 bases stayed unmatched. This CDR3 has 15 amino acids. The DNA for the CDR3 is TGTGCCAGCAGCTTAAGGGGACAGGGCTCCTACGAGCAGTACTTC. It yields the protein CASSLRGQGSYEQYF.

The chain has TRBV14 and TRBJ2-5; D may be TRBD2 (5 bases). The ends were cut back, 4 bases at V and 5 bases at J, with 17 bases in the middle. Germline V gives CDR1 SGHDN, CDR2 FVKESK. This CDR3 spans 15 amino acids. The CDR3 nucleotides read TGTGCCAGCAGCCCTCTTCTAGCCCGAGAGGAGACCCAGTACTTC. Its translation is CASSPLLAREETQYF.

V gene TRBV9 combines with J gene TRBJ1-2; D might be TRBD1 (5 bases). CDR3 length equals 16 residues. V lost 3 bases and J 8 bases, leaving 23 bases between the germline ends. Germline loops: CDR1 SGDLS, CDR2 YYNGEE. CDR3 protein: CASSARPTGQDVGYTF. The CDR3 DNA reads as TGTGCCAGCAGCGCCCGACCCACGGGGCAAGACGTAGGCTACACCTTC.

This clone was detected a few times. The chain combines TRBV7-9 with TRBJ1-1; D is possibly TRBD1 (6 bases). V gave up 1 base and J gave up 5 bases, with 11 bases separating them. Per the germline V gene, CDR1 is SEHNR and CDR2 is FQNEAQ (reference sequence). The CDR3 runs to 14 residues. The CDR3 coding sequence is TGTGCCAGCAGCTTAGAAGGACAGAGAACTGAAGCTTTCTTT. This sequence encodes CASSLEGQRTEAFF.

This clone was picked up a small number of times. The chain uses TRBV5-1 and TRBJ1-2, with D possibly TRBD1 on 6 matching bases. Trimming cost V 4 bases and J 0 bases, with 19 bases left between them. Germline V gene sequence: CDR1 SGHRS, CDR2 YFSETQ. The CDR3 covers 17 residues. The CDR3 loop reads CASSPLDREKANYGYTF. The CDR3 DNA reads TGCGCCAGCAGCCCGCTGGACAGAGAGAAAGCTAACTATGGCTACACCTTC.

This rearrangement joins TRBV9 to TRBJ2-3; D ambiguous. This CDR3 has 14 residues. V lost 0 bases and J lost 2, with 7 bases in between. Germline V gene sequence: CDR1 SGDLS, CDR2 YYNGEE. In DNA, the CDR3 is TGTGCCAGCAGCGTAGAACCAAACACAGATACGCAGTATTTT. It yields the protein CASSVEPNTDTQYF.

This clone appeared a few times. The chain uses TRBV7-9 and TRBJ2-7; D is unresolved. Trimming took off 5 bases at V and 7 bases at J, with 18 bases between the two ends. Germline V CDR1 and CDR2: SEHNR, FQNEAQ (reference sequence). This CDR3 has 14 residues. CDR3 amino acids: CASSSWTASWEQYF. The DNA for the CDR3 is TGTGCCAGCAGCAGTTGGACGGCCTCTTGGGAGCAGTACTTC. Filled out from reference TRBV7-9 and TRBJ2-7, the complete variable domain reads DTGVSQNPRHKITKRGQNVTFRCDPISEHNRLYWYRQTLGQGPEFLTYFQNEAQLEKSRLLSDRFSAERPKGSFSTLEIQRTEQGDSAMYLCASSSWTASWEQYFGPGTRLTVT.

This clone occurred a few times. The rearrangement joins TRBV25-1 to TRBJ2-4; a possible D gene is TRBD1 (8 bases). Germline loops: CDR1 MGHDK, CDR2 SYGVNS. Between the trimmed V and J ends, which lost 3 bases and 9 bases, there was a span of 18 bases. The length of the CDR3 is 15 residues. CDR3 sequence (DNA): TGTGCCAGCAGTGAGGGGGGGGACAGGTCCCTCATTCAGTACTTC. Translated, it gives CASSEGGDRSLIQYF. Based on the CDR3 plus reference TRBV25-1 and TRBJ2-4, the full variable domain is EADIYQTPRYLVIGTGKKITLECSQTMGHDKMYWYQQDPGMELHLIHYSYGVNSTEKGDLSSESTVSRIRTEHFPLTLESARPSHTSQYLCASSEGGDRSLIQYFGAGTRLSVL.